These 23 T cell receptor beta chains originate from one sample sequenced in a study of blood T cell repertoires in COVID-19. Sequencing used immunoSEQ multiplex PCR; TCRdb keeps in-frame clones, though not all of them. There are 150,000 or so clones in the sample; roughly 84% occur only once, and 35% to 45% lies in the top ten. Source material: peripheral blood. These receptors originate from a human donor in a cohort sampled during active COVID-19.

The V gene is TRBV5-6, the J gene TRBJ1-3; 8 bases are a match to TRBD1. J lost 5 bases, V lost 0 bases, and 7 bases had no gene match. Germline values: CDR1 SGHDT, CDR2 YYEEEE. The CDR3 is 16 amino acids. CDR3 sequence (DNA): TGTGCCAGCAGCTTGGCGGGGACAGGCCTAAGAAACACCATATATTTT. This codes for CASSLAGTGLRNTIYF.

The CDR3 DNA sequence: TGTGCCAGCTCATGGACAGGGAACAATGAGCAGTTCTTC. This gives the protein CASSWTGNNEQFF. This chain joins TRBV18 and TRBJ2-1, with TRBD1 matching over 8 bases. The germline V gene has CDR1 KGHSH and CDR2 LQKENI. V gave up 5 bases and J gave up 5 bases; unmatched junction bases: 2. The CDR3 spans 13 residues.

This chain links TRBV11-3 with TRBJ2-1; unclear D gene. The CDR3 has 17 residues. Per germline, CDR1 SGHNT and CDR2 YENEEA. The germline V and J ends were trimmed by 6 bases and 0 bases, with 18 bases remaining between them. CDR3 sequence: CASSRVGLASSYNEQFF. DNA of the CDR3: TGTGCCAGCAGTCGGGTAGGCTTAGCAAGCTCCTACAATGAGCAGTTCTTC.

This clone showed up just a few times. J is TRBJ1-2 and V is TRBV27, with 7 bases fitting TRBD1. With V trimmed by 6 bases and J by 3 bases, 7 bases remained unmatched. Germline CDR1 reads MNHEY; CDR2 reads SMNVEV (reference sequence). The length of the CDR3 is 14 residues. CDR3 nucleotides: TGTGCCAGCAGGACAGGACAGGCTGACTATGGCTACACCTTC. It codes for CASRTGQADYGYTF.

CDR3 nucleotide sequence: TGTGCCAGTACCTCCTTAGGACAGGGAACAAACACTGAAGCTTTCTTT. Translated: CASTSLGQGTNTEAFF. The rearrangement joins TRBV19 to TRBJ1-1; 8 bases map to TRBD1. Trimming cost V 7 bases and J 2 bases; bases outside gene matches: 12. This CDR3 has 16 amino acids. Germline loops: CDR1 LNHDA, CDR2 SQIVND (reference sequence).

This chain uses TRBV6-1 with TRBJ1-6; 7 positions agree with TRBD1. Germline V lookup: CDR1 MNHNS, CDR2 SASEGT. With V trimmed by 1 base and J by 9 bases, 0 bases remained unmatched. The CDR3 length is 13 residues. CDR3 region: CASSEEGASPLHF. CDR3 in DNA: TGTGCCAGCAGTGAAGAGGGGGCTTCACCCCTCCACTTT.

The chain combines TRBV27 with TRBJ2-1, with TRBD1 matching over 7 bases. Trimming removed 6 bases from V and 9 bases from J; junction bases left unmatched: 2. The CDR3 runs to 11 residues. Looked up from germline, CDR1 is MNHEY and CDR2 is SMNVEV (reference sequence). The CDR3 protein is CASRQGVEQFF. In nucleotides, the CDR3 is TGTGCCAGCAGGCAGGGGGTTGAGCAGTTCTTC.

The rearrangement uses TRBV14 and TRBJ2-2; 12 bases map to TRBD1. This CDR3 region has 18 residues. Germline CDR1 and CDR2: SGHDN and FVKESK. Trimming at V came to 2 bases and at J to 1 base, leaving 5 bases not matched to a gene. CDR3 amino acids: CASSQYRDRGQNTGELFF. The CDR3 coding sequence is TGTGCCAGCAGCCAATATCGGGACAGGGGGCAGAACACCGGGGAGCTGTTTTTT.

The chain links TRBV11-2 to TRBJ1-1; no clear D gene. Trimming stripped 5 bases from V and 10 bases from J, with 20 bases between. The CDR3 totals 14 residues. Per germline, CDR1 SGHAT and CDR2 FQNNGV. CDR3 sequence reads: CASSTRSALERAFF. Here the CDR3 DNA reads TGTGCCAGCAGCACCCGGTCGGCCCTAGAGCGAGCTTTCTTT.

The genes are TRBV13 and TRBJ1-5, with D perhaps matching TRBD1 (5 bases). From germline, CDR1 is PRHDT and CDR2 FYEKMQ (reference sequence). The CDR3 has 14 residues. V lost 7 bases, J lost 8 bases, and 18 bases lay in between. The CDR3 reads CASTLGLSGKPQHF. In DNA, the CDR3 is TGTGCCAGCACCCTGGGACTCTCCGGCAAGCCCCAGCATTTT.

The chain couples TRBV12-5 to TRBJ1-2; D possibly corresponds to TRBD1 (5 bases). Germline values: CDR1 LGHNT, CDR2 FRNRAP. The CDR3 consists of 19 residues. With 3 bases removed from V and 4 bases from J, the gap between germline ends came to 27 bases. The CDR3 region has the DNA TGTGCTAGTGGTTTCTCCCCCACCACACAGGTTCCAGCCACCTATGGCTACACCTTC. This sequence encodes CASGFSPTTQVPATYGYTF.

This sequence joins TRBV9 and TRBJ2-2; TRBD2 matches 7 bases. CDR3 length equals 16 residues. Germline loops: CDR1 SGDLS, CDR2 YYNGEE. Germline trimming cut 0 bases from V and 3 bases from J; bases unmatched to any gene: 5. The CDR3 protein is CASSVGSSGHTGELFF. Here the CDR3 DNA reads TGTGCCAGCAGCGTAGGTAGTAGCGGGCACACCGGGGAGCTGTTTTTT.

This clone showed up just a few times. The V and J genes are TRBV2 and TRBJ1-1; D remains ambiguous. This CDR3 region has 14 residues. Germline assignment: CDR1 SNHLY and CDR2 FYNNEI. V lost 4 bases, J lost 4 bases, and 13 bases lay in between. CDR3 in DNA: TGTGCCAGCAGTGTCCTAGCGGCGCGCACTGAAGCTTTCTTT. Translated: CASSVLAARTEAFF.

V usage is TRBV19 and J usage is TRBJ1-2; tentatively, D is TRBD1 (5 bases). V was trimmed by 3 bases and J by 1 base, leaving 9 bases between them. Germline lookup yields CDR1 LNHDA and CDR2 SQIVND (reference sequence). This CDR3 comprises 14 residues. Here the CDR3 reads CASSMAGNNYGYTF. The CDR3 DNA reads as TGTGCCAGTAGTATGGCAGGGAATAACTATGGCTACACCTTC.

The chain recombines TRBV6-5 with TRBJ2-5; tentative D call: TRBD1 (6 bases). The length of the CDR3 is 14 residues. V was shortened by 6 bases and J by 4 bases, with 15 bases between the two germline ends. CDR1 is MNHEY and CDR2 is SVGAGI in the germline V gene. CDR3 nucleotides: TGTGCCAGCAGCCCACAGGGTTTTGGAGAGACCCAGTACTTC. Its translation is CASSPQGFGETQYF.

The V gene is TRBV5-4, the J gene TRBJ1-2; TRBD1 aligns across 8 bases. Germline CDR1 reads SGHNT; CDR2 reads YYREEE (reference sequence). V trimming: 5 bases; J trimming: 7 bases; junction bases outside the gene matches: 4. CDR3 length: 12 residues. The CDR3 protein is CASSVDRGGYTF. CDR3 nucleotide sequence: TGTGCCAGCAGTGTTGACAGGGGTGGCTACACCTTC. Variable domain in full (rest from reference TRBV5-4 and TRBJ1-2): ETGVTQSPTHLIKTRGQQVTLRCSSQSGHNTVSWYQQALGQGPQFIFQYYREEENGRGNFPPRFSGLQFPNYSSELNVNALELDDSALYLCASSVDRGGYTFGSGTRLTVV.

The chain links TRBV3-1 (or the pseudogene TRBV3-2) to TRBJ1-3; D gene ambiguous. Germline V gene lookup returns CDR1 LGHDT and CDR2 YNNKEL (reference sequence). With 5 bases removed from V and 4 bases from J, the gap between germline ends came to 9 bases. The CDR3 totals 13 residues. DNA of the CDR3: TGTGCCAGCAGCGCCCGGGGAGGAAACACCATATATTTT. Translated: CASSARGGNTIYF.

This chain uses TRBV2 with TRBJ1-1, with a tentative D call TRBD1 (6 bases). Germline-derived CDR1 and CDR2 are SNHLY and FYNNEI. V was pared by 6 bases and J by 5 bases, with 19 bases between. The CDR3 runs to 15 residues. The CDR3 sequence: CASRGPGGGLTEAFF. The CDR3 DNA sequence: TGTGCCAGCAGGGGACCGGGAGGGGGACTAACTGAAGCTTTCTTT. Full variable domain (missing parts from reference TRBV2 and TRBJ1-1): EPEVTQTPSHQVTQMGQEVILRCVPISNHLYFYWYRQILGQKVEFLVSFYNNEISEKSEIFDDQFSVERPDGSNFTLKIRSTKLEDSAMYFCASRGPGGGLTEAFFGQGTRLTVV.

The chain joins TRBV19 to TRBJ1-1; D perhaps matches TRBD1 (5 bases). This CDR3 is built from 13 residues. Germline-derived CDR1 and CDR2 are LNHDA and SQIVND (reference sequence). V dropped 3 bases and J dropped 1 base, with 6 bases sitting between them. The CDR3: CASSMGGNTEAFF. The CDR3 region has the DNA TGTGCCAGTAGTATGGGGGGGAACACTGAAGCTTTCTTT. Complete variable domain (other parts from reference TRBV19 and TRBJ1-1): DGGITQSPKYLFRKEGQNVTLSCEQNLNHDAMYWYRQDPGQGLRLIYYSQIVNDFQKGDIAEGYSVSREKKESFPLTVTSAQKNPTAFYLCASSMGGNTEAFFGQGTRLTVV.

The rearrangement joins TRBV3-1 (or the pseudogene TRBV3-2) to TRBJ1-2, with D perhaps TRBD1 (5 bases). The CDR3 totals 14 residues. The germline V and J ends were trimmed by 0 bases and 6 bases, with 11 bases remaining between them. Germline V gives CDR1 LGHDT, CDR2 YNNKEL (reference sequence). The CDR3 reads CASSQDGRVNGYTF. CDR3 nucleotides: TGTGCCAGCAGCCAAGACGGCAGGGTGAATGGCTACACCTTC.

This chain joins TRBV5-1 and TRBJ2-2; 8 nucleotides line up with TRBD1. The junction had 13 bases not matched to a gene; V was cut back by 4 bases and J by 5 bases. Germline-derived CDR1 and CDR2 are SGHRS and YFSETQ. The CDR3 sequence is 17 residues long. The CDR3 nucleotides read TGCGCCAGCAGCCAACAGGGGGAAATAGGTCGGACCGGGGAGCTGTTTTTT. It is translated as CASSQQGEIGRTGELFF.

This clone was detected only once. The J gene is TRBJ1-4, the V gene TRBV2; TRBD1 is a possible D gene (5 bases). CDR1 is SNHLY, CDR2 FYNNEI, per germline. This CDR3 has 16 amino acids. Trimming removed 3 bases at V and 4 bases at J, with 15 bases between. In DNA, the CDR3 is TGTGCCAGCAGTGATTATGGGGCGGCTTTTAATGAAAAACTGTTTTTT. Translation: CASSDYGAAFNEKLFF.

The rearrangement uses TRBV10-3 and TRBJ2-1, with D possibly being TRBD2 (5 bases). Trimming shortened V by 2 bases and J by 4 bases, and 9 bases separated the two germline ends. Germline CDR1 ENHRY, CDR2 SYGVKD. The CDR3 consists of 14 residues. The CDR3: CAISERDMYNEQFF. CDR3 nucleotide sequence: TGTGCCATCAGTGAGCGGGATATGTACAATGAGCAGTTCTTC.